The 5 T cell receptor beta chains below come from one sample, sequenced in a study of blood T cell repertoires in COVID-19. Method: immunoSEQ multiplex PCR; TCRdb's copy keeps in-frame clones and lacks some. The table includes about 100,000 clones, around 88% detected once. Sequencing used peripheral blood. These receptors all stem from an elderly man with acute or convalescent COVID-19.

This chain uses TRBV29-1 with TRBJ1-1, with a tentative D call TRBD1 (5 bases). This CDR3 has 15 residues. In germline, CDR1 is SQVTM, CDR2 ANQGSEA. The V end was cut by 4 bases, the J end by 1 base, with 16 bases between. The CDR3 nucleotides read TGCAGCGTTGCTGGAGGGGAGGTGAGGAACACTGAAGCTTTCTTT. Encoded protein: CSVAGGEVRNTEAFF.

J is TRBJ2-6 and V is TRBV5-1, with D unresolved. CDR1 and CDR2 (germline): SGHRS, YFSETQ. CDR3 length: 16 residues. V lost 0 bases, J lost 0 bases, and 7 bases lay in between. The CDR3: CASSLELSSGANVLTF. CDR3 nucleotide sequence: TGCGCCAGCAGCTTGGAGCTCTCCTCTGGGGCCAACGTCCTGACTTTC.

The chain combines TRBV24-1 with TRBJ2-1; tentative D call: TRBD2 (6 bases). Between the trimmed V and J ends, which lost 2 bases and 11 bases, there was a span of 9 bases. Germline V CDR1 and CDR2: KGHDR, SFDVKD. The CDR3 spans 12 residues. Here the CDR3 DNA reads TGTGCCACCAGTGATTGGGACTTCCAGCAGTTCTTC. Its translation is CATSDWDFQQFF.

V and J are TRBV7-9 and TRBJ1-6, with TRBD1 matching 7 bases. CDR1 is SEHNR, CDR2 FQNEAQ, per germline (reference sequence). The ends lost 3 bases at V and 12 bases at J; junction bases unmatched: 5. The CDR3 spans 13 residues. The CDR3 spells CASSFTGVEPLHF. The DNA for the CDR3 is TGTGCCAGCAGCTTTACAGGGGTGGAACCCCTCCACTTT.

This chain uses TRBV30 with TRBJ2-3, with TRBD2 matching 12 bases. Germline trimming cut 6 bases from V and 6 bases from J; bases unmatched to any gene: 10. CDR1 and CDR2 from the germline V gene are GTSNPN and SVGIG (reference sequence). This CDR3 is built from 15 residues. In DNA form, the CDR3 reads TGTGCCTGTTTTACGACTAGCGGGAGAGCGGATACGCAGTATTTT. Amino acids: CACFTTSGRADTQYF.